The 14 T cell receptor beta chains presented below share a single source sample, sequenced in a study of beta chain features in type 1 diabetes. The entirety of the isolated RNA underwent reverse transcription, so expressed TCRB transcripts were sequenced. The method was immunoSEQ multiplex PCR; TCRdb's version includes in-frame clones alone and lacks a portion of them. The repertoire consists of roughly 330,000 clones, with 13% occurring once and the leading ten covering around 0.016%. Findings and caveats of the study: In every one of the four CD4+ subsets, TCRB CDR3s were moderately but significantly shorter in Type 1 diabetes patients.

These receptors have no known antigen. Source material: naive CD4+ T cells from blood. The source is a woman between 18 and 29 years old with type 1 diabetes.

Note on this clone: One junction end does not reproduce the germline sequence, and a read error may be involved. V is TRBV2 and J is TRBJ2-1; 7 nucleotides align to TRBD2. Germline CDR1 and CDR2: SNHLY and FYNNEI. The CDR3 loop spans 14 amino acids. In DNA form, the CDR3 reads TGTGCCAGCAGTGAGCGCGGGAGCCCGTCTGTGGTGGTCTTC. Translating gives CASSERGSPSVVVF.

This clone was found a few times. The V call is TRBV5-1, the J call TRBJ2-1, with a possible D match to TRBD2 (6 bases). V was trimmed by 0 bases and J by 9 bases, leaving 19 bases between them. Germline CDR1 and CDR2: SGHRS and YFSETQ. The CDR3 length is 16 residues. The CDR3 region is CASSLGGTGKTIEQFF. DNA of the CDR3: TGCGCCAGCAGCTTGGGGGGGACTGGAAAAACAATTGAGCAGTTCTTC.

This clone turned up a few times. This rearrangement joins TRBV30 to TRBJ1-1; 10 bases are a match to TRBD1. Trimming at V came to 3 bases and at J to 3 bases, leaving 10 bases not matched to a gene. This CDR3 region has 16 residues. Per germline, CDR1 GTSNPN and CDR2 SVGIG (reference sequence). This CDR3 reads CAWRRQGATVDTEAFF. The DNA of the CDR3 is TGTGCCTGGAGGAGACAGGGGGCGACGGTTGACACTGAAGCTTTCTTT.

The chain has TRBV19 and TRBJ1-5, with D possibly TRBD1 on 6 matching bases. The germline V gene has CDR1 LNHDA and CDR2 SQIVND (reference sequence). There are 15 residues in the CDR3. Between the trimmed V and J ends, which lost 11 bases and 5 bases, there was a span of 22 bases. This CDR3 reads CAARADSGFDQPQHF. The CDR3 nucleotides read TGTGCCGCTCGAGCGGACAGTGGTTTTGATCAGCCCCAGCATTTT.

This chain joins TRBV29-1 and TRBJ1-4; D ambiguous. The V and J ends lost 3 bases and 3 bases respectively, with 8 bases between them. Per germline, CDR1 SQVTM and CDR2 ANQGSEA. The CDR3 is made up of 13 amino acids. CDR3 DNA sequence: TGCAGCGTTGAGGCAGGCGCTAATGAAAAACTGTTTTTT. Translation: CSVEAGANEKLFF.

The J gene is TRBJ2-2, the V gene TRBV30, with D perhaps matching TRBD2 (6 bases). Trimming took off 2 bases at V and 14 bases at J, with 21 bases between the two ends. The CDR3 runs to 14 residues. Germline V gene lookup returns CDR1 GTSNPN and CDR2 SVGIG (reference sequence). The CDR3 coding sequence is TGTGCCTGGAGTATCCCACCACGCGGGACGGAACTGTTTTTT. Its protein product is CAWSIPPRGTELFF. The full variable domain, rest sourced from reference TRBV30 and TRBJ2-2, is SQTIHQWPATLVQPVGSPLSLECTVEGTSNPNLYWYRQAAGRGLQLLFYSVGIGQISSEVPQNLSASRPQDRQFILSSKKLLLSDSGFYLCAWSIPPRGTELFFGEGSRLTVL.

The genes are TRBV7-3 and TRBJ2-7; 16 bases are a match to TRBD2. This CDR3 has 18 amino acids. V shed 0 bases, J shed 2 bases, and the junction held 4 bases outside the gene matches. In germline, CDR1 is SGHTA, CDR2 FQGTGA. The DNA of the CDR3 is TGTGCCAGCAGCTTAACGGGACTAGCGGGAGGGCCTGCCTACGAGCAGTACTTC. Its translation is CASSLTGLAGGPAYEQYF.

The rearrangement joins TRBV5-1 to TRBJ2-7; 8 bases match TRBD1. CDR3 length: 15 residues. V shed 4 bases, J shed 3 bases, and the junction held 9 bases outside the gene matches. The V gene's germline CDR1 is SGHRS and CDR2 YFSETQ. The CDR3 coding sequence is TGCGCCAGCAGCCCCTGGACAGGGACAATCTACGAGCAGTACGTC. It encodes CASSPWTGTIYEQYV.

This clone was detected only a few times. CDR3 sequence reads: CASSPSQNTEAFF. The CDR3 DNA is TGTGCCAGCTCACCTAGTCAGAACACTGAAGCTTTCTTT. The chain carries TRBV18 and TRBJ1-1; no definite D call. Germline values: CDR1 KGHSH, CDR2 LQKENI. This CDR3 is 13 amino acids long. V lost 3 bases to trimming and J lost 1 base, with 6 bases between them.

The chain carries TRBV18 and TRBJ2-1, with TRBD1 identical over 12 bases. This CDR3 is 15 amino acids long. With V trimmed by 3 bases and J by 7 bases, 4 bases remained unmatched. Germline-derived CDR1 and CDR2 are KGHSH and LQKENI. In nucleotides, the CDR3 is TGTGCCAGCTCACCCCGGGACAGGGGGCAGAATGAGCAGTTCTTC. This codes for CASSPRDRGQNEQFF.

V gene TRBV30 combines with J gene TRBJ2-7; TRBD1 matches at 9 bases. Germline values: CDR1 GTSNPN, CDR2 SVGIG (reference sequence). The trim removed 4 bases at V and 2 bases at J, leaving 6 bases unmatched. This CDR3 is built from 14 residues. The CDR3 DNA follows: TGTGCCTGGAACCGGGACAGGGTAACCTACGAGCAGTACTTC. It translates to CAWNRDRVTYEQYF.

This clone was recorded a few times. The J gene is TRBJ1-1, the V gene TRBV18; D gene uncertain. The germline V gene encodes CDR1 KGHSH and CDR2 LQKENI. The CDR3 sequence is 13 residues long. The germline V and J ends were trimmed by 6 bases and 8 bases, with 16 bases remaining between them. CDR3 protein: CASSYLAADEAFF. CDR3 DNA: TGTGCCAGCTCCTACCTTGCGGCAGACGAAGCTTTCTTT. The whole variable domain, filled in from reference TRBV18 and TRBJ1-1, reads NAGVMQNPRHLVRRRGQEARLRCSPMKGHSHVYWYRQLPEEGLKFMVYLQKENIIDESGMPKERFSAEFPKEGPSILRIQQVVRGDSAAYFCASSYLAADEAFFGQGTRLTVV.

This chain uses TRBV29-1 with TRBJ1-2; 7 bases align to TRBD1. Germline-derived CDR1 and CDR2 are SQVTM and ANQGSEA. The CDR3 extends over 17 amino acids. J lost 4 bases, V lost 4 bases, and 18 bases had no gene match. CDR3 in DNA: TGCAGCGTTGTGCCGGCCGAAGGACAGGACCAGCTCTATGGCTACACCTTC. It yields the protein CSVVPAEGQDQLYGYTF.

The chain employs TRBV30 and TRBJ2-7, with 11 bases matching TRBD1. Germline V gene data show CDR1 as GTSNPN and CDR2 as SVGIG (reference sequence). The CDR3 is 22 residues long. V gave up 0 bases and J gave up 1 base; unmatched junction bases: 23. CDR3 loop: CAWSVRVGDRGKVGGGSYEQYF. In DNA form, the CDR3 reads TGTGCCTGGAGTGTACGTGTGGGGGACAGGGGGAAGGTCGGCGGGGGGTCCTACGAGCAGTACTTC. The variable domain in full, with the rest retrieved from reference TRBV30 and TRBJ2-7, is SQTIHQWPATLVQPVGSPLSLECTVEGTSNPNLYWYRQAAGRGLQLLFYSVGIGQISSEVPQNLSASRPQDRQFILSSKKLLLSDSGFYLCAWSVRVGDRGKVGGGSYEQYFGPGTRLTVT.